This TCR beta chain was identified during a study of T-cell reconstitution after alpha-beta-depleted transplantation in children. V was pared by 6 bases and J by 5 bases, with 19 bases between. The CDR3 covers 15 residues. Unique molecular identifiers tagged the TCRbeta library. From the PCR reads, TCRdb called clonotypes with MiXCR, one entry per CDR3 protein. Of 70,000 to 95,000 distinct CDR3 sequences in the sample, about a sixth were seen once. The TCR was taken from a male patient aged 2-15 years who had a stem cell transplant for acute lymphoblastic leukemia, so the T cells may come from the graft donor. V gene TRBV12-3 or TRBV12-4 combines with J gene TRBJ1-2, with D perhaps TRBD1 (6 bases). The specimen was PBMCs, mostly from graft donor cells, collected 360 days after TCRalphabeta/CD19-depleted stem cell transplant. The CDR3 loop reads CASSRQALRSYGYTF. In DNA form, the CDR3 reads TGTGCCAGCAGCAGACAGGCCCTGAGGTCATATGGCTACACCTTC.